The source of this T cell receptor (beta chain) is a study of T cells after yellow fever vaccination (dated by TCRdb to between 2018 and 2021). With respect to the entire study: The SMART-Seq v4 Ultra Low Input RNA kit was used to prepare libraries from fractions with low cell numbers. To track T-cell clones before and after primary and booster YFV17D yellow fever vaccination, bulk TCR alpha and beta repertoires were sequenced longitudinally. Two healthy male donors made up the cohort, one aged 18 to 30 years and the other aged 30 to 40 years. Blood was collected at multiple timepoints before and after primary and secondary immunization, and bulk PBMC replicates and cell subsets were isolated.

TCR cDNA was synthesized by 5'RACE template switching, which introduced a universal primer site and unique molecular identifiers. Priming of cDNA synthesis was performed from both the TCR alpha and TCR beta constant segments. Libraries were amplified in two PCR steps, with sample barcodes and sequencing adapters added in the second step. Libraries were sequenced on Illumina HiSeq 2500 (2x100 bp) or NovaSeq (2x150 bp). The study's processing was this. MIGEC handled demultiplexing of reads and collapsing into UMI consensus sequences, while MiXCR performed V(D)J alignment. Clonotypes responding to the vaccine were identified with edgeR on replicate PBMC samples, with the criteria of FDR below 0.01 and a log2 fold change above 5 up to day 15. Each bulk clonotype received a CD4 or CD8 identity based on whether the sequenced CD4 or CD8 repertoire contained that clonotype at higher abundance. TCRdb reprocessing: public reads trimmed at Q25 with fastp, clones called with MiXCR, in-frame beta chains kept. Each CDR3 protein gets just one entry, which takes the most common genes and DNA from the rows behind it. The V and J calls were not made by the authors but by TCRdb's processing. The sample contains just under 600,000 distinct CDR3 sequences, roughly 13% of them found a single time. The top ten constitute over 13% of the sample.

On this clonotype itself: Its specific antigen is unknown. Since the CDR3 does not end with the conserved phenylalanine or tryptophan, this likely comes from a read error. Because the CDR3's place on the DNA is in doubt, the DNA is left out and the CDR3 is given as listed by TCRdb.

The investigation overall reported the following: Because the study included only a couple of donors, the extent to which the findings can be generalized is limited. The secondary T-cell response was weaker than the primary response but faster, peaking on day 5 instead of day 15. Most clones expanded after primary vaccination were re-detected after the booster (approximately 95% of CD4 and 88% of CD8), suggesting broad memory maintenance. A small share of clonotypes occurred in both CD4 and CD8 compartments, likely arising from convergent recombination. Because abundant contaminating clonotypes from the bulk population could be contained in FACS-sorted repertoires, computational filtering was required.

CDR1 is given as DFQATT and CDR2 as SNEGSKA, both from the germline V gene (reference sequence). The length of the CDR3 is 14 amino acids, counting both ends. The sample's treatment or condition label is to be understood as: live attenuated yellow fever vaccine strain. At every blood-draw timepoint, two biological replicates of bulk PBMCs were collected. A standard Ficoll-Paque protocol was used to isolate PBMCs from peripheral blood. TriZol was used to extract RNA from bulk PBMCs, from CD4 and CD8 fractions, and from dextramer-positive and dextramer-negative fractions. Rearrangement joined TRBV20-1 to TRBJ2-1; TRBD2, as called in the table, went unchecked against the DNA. The receptor was derived from a man aged 30 to 45 who received the YFV17D yellow fever vaccine. Sequencing was performed on PBMCs, taken on the day of the yellow fever booster vaccination. The CDR3 in this case is CSALPGGPLTPPQC.